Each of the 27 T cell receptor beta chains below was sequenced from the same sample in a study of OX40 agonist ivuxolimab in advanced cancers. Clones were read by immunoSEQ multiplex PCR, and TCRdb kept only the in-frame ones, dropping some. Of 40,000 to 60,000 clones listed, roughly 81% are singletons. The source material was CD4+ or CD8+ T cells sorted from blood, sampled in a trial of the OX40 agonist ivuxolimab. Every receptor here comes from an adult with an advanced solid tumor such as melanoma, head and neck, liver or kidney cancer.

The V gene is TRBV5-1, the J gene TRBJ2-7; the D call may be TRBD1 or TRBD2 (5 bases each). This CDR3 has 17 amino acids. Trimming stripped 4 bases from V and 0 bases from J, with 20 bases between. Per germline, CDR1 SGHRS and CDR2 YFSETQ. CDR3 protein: CASSTLGTVLGSYEQYF. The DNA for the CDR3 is TGCGCCAGCAGCACCCTCGGGACGGTTTTGGGCTCCTACGAGCAGTACTTC. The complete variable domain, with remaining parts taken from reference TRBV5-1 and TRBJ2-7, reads KAGVTQTPRYLIKTRGQQVTLSCSPISGHRSVSWYQQTPGQGLQFLFEYFSETQRNKGNFPGRFSGRQFSNSRSEMNVSTLELGDSALYLCASSTLGTVLGSYEQYFGPGTRLTVT.

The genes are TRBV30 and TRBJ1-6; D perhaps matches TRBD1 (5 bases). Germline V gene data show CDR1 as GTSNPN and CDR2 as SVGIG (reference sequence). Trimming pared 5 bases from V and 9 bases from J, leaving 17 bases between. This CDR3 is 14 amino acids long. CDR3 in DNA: TGTGCCTGGGTTCAGGGTCACGAAGCTTCACCCCTCCACTTT. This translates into CAWVQGHEASPLHF.

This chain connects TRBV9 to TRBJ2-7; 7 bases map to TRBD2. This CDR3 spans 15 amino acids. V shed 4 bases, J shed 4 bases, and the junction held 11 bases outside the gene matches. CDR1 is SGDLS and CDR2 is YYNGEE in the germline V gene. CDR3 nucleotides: TGTGCCAGCAGCCCTCAAAGCGGGAACCGGTACGAGCAGTACTTC. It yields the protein CASSPQSGNRYEQYF.

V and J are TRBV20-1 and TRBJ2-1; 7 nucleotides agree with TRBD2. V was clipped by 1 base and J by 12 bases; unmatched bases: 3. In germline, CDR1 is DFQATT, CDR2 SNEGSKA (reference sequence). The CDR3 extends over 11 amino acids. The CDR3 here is CSARGLAGQFF. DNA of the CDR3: TGCAGTGCTAGAGGACTAGCTGGGCAGTTCTTC.

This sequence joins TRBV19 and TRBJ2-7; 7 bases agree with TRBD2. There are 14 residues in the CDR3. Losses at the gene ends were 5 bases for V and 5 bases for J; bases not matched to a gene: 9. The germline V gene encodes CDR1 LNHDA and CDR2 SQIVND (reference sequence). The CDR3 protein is CASSRTRLAHEQYF. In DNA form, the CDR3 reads TGTGCCAGTAGTCGCACAAGACTAGCCCACGAGCAGTACTTC.

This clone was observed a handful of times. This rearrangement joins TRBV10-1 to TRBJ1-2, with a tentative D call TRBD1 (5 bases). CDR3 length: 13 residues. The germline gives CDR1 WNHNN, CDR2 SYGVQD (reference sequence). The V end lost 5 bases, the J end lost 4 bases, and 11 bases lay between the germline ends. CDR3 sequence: CASSTGLSYGYTF. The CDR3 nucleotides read TGCGCCAGCAGTACAGGTCTTTCCTATGGCTACACCTTC.

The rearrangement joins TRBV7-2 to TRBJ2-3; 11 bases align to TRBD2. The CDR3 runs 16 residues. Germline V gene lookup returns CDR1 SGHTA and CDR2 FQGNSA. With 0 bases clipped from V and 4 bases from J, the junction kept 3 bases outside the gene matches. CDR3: CASSLALAGGADTQYF. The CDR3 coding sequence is TGTGCCAGCAGCTTAGCCCTAGCGGGAGGAGCAGATACGCAGTATTTT.

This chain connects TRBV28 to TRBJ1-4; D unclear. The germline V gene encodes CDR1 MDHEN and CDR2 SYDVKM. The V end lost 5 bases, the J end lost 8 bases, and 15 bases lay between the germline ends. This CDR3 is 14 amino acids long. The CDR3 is CASSPPPRREKLFF. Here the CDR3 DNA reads TGTGCCAGCAGTCCGCCCCCCCGACGGGAAAAACTGTTTTTT.

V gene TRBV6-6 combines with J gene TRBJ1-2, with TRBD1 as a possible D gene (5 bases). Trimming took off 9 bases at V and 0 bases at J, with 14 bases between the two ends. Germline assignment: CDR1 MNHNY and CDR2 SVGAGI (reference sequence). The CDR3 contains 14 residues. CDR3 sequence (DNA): TGTGCCAGTAATTCCGGGACGTCTAACTATGGCTACACCTTC. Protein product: CASNSGTSNYGYTF.

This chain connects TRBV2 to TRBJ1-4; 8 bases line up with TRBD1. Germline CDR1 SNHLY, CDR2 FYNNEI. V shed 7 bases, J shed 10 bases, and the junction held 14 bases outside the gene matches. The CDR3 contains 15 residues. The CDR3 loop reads CASTRDGQGGRKLFF. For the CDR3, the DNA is TGTGCCAGCACCCGGGACGGACAGGGCGGTCGAAAACTGTTTTTT.

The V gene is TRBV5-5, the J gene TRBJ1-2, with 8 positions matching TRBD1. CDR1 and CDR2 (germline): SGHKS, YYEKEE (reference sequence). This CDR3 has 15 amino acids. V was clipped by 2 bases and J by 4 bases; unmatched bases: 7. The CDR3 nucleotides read TGTGCCAGCAGCTTATCTCGACAGGGGCTCTATGGCTACACCTTC. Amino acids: CASSLSRQGLYGYTF.

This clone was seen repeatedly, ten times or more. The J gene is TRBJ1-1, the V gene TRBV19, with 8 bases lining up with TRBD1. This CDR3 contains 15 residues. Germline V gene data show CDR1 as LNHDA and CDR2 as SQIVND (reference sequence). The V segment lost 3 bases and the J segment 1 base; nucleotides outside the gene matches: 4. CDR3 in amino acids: CASSMAGQGNTEAFF. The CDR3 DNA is TGTGCCAGTAGTATGGCCGGACAGGGGAACACTGAAGCTTTCTTT.

CDR3 loop: CAWTWGSYEQYF. Here the CDR3 DNA reads TGTGCCTGGACTTGGGGGTCCTACGAGCAGTACTTC. The chain employs TRBV30 and TRBJ2-7; D may correspond to TRBD1 or TRBD2 (5 bases each). Per germline, CDR1 GTSNPN and CDR2 SVGIG (reference sequence). The CDR3 covers 12 residues. The germline V and J ends were trimmed by 4 bases and 1 base, with 8 bases remaining between them. Drawing the rest from reference TRBV30 and TRBJ2-7, the complete variable domain is SQTIHQWPATLVQPVGSPLSLECTVEGTSNPNLYWYRQAAGRGLQLLFYSVGIGQISSEVPQNLSASRPQDRQFILSSKKLLLSDSGFYLCAWTWGSYEQYFGPGTRLTVT.

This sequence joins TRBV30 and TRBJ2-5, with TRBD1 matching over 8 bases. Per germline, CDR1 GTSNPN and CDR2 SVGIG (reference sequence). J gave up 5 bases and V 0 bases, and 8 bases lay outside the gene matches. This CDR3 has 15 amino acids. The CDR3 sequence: CAWSVRRDRSETQYF. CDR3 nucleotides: TGTGCCTGGAGTGTACGGAGGGACAGGTCGGAGACCCAGTACTTC.

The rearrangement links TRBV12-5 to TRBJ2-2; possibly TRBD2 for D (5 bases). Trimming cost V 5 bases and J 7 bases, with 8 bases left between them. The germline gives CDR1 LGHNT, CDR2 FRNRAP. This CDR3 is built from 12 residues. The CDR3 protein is CASGPGDGELFF. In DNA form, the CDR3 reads TGTGCTAGTGGTCCCGGGGACGGGGAGCTGTTTTTT.

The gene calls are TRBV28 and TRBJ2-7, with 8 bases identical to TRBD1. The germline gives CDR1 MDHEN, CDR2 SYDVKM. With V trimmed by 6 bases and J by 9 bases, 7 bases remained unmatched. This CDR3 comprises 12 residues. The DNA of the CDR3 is TGTGCCAGCAGCTCAGGGGGCGCTGGGCAGTACTTC. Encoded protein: CASSSGGAGQYF.

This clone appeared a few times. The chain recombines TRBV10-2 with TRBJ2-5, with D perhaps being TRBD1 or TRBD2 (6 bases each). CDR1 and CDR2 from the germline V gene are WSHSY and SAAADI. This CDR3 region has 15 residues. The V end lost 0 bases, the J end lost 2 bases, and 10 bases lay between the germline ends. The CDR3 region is CASSESGAGQETQYF. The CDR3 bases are TGCGCCAGCAGTGAGTCGGGGGCGGGGCAAGAGACCCAGTACTTC.

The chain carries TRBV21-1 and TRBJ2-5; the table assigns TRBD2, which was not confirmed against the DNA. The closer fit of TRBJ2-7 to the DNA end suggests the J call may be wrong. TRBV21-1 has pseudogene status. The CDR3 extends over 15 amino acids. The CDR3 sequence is CASSKCGLLPHEQYF. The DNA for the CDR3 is TGTGCCAGCAGCAAATGCGGTCTTCTGCCCCACGAGCAGTACTTC.

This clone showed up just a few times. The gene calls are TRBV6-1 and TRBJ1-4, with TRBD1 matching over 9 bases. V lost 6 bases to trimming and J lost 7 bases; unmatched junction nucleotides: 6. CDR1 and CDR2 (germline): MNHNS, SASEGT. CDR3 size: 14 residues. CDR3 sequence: CASSRPQGAEKLFF. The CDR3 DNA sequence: TGTGCCAGCAGCCGCCCACAGGGGGCTGAAAAACTGTTTTTT.

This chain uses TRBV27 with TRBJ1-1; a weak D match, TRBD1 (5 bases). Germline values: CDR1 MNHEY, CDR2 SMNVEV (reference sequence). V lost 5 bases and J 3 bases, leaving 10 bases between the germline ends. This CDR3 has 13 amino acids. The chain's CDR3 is CASSMVGDTEAFF. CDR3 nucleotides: TGTGCCAGCAGTATGGTAGGGGACACTGAAGCTTTCTTT.

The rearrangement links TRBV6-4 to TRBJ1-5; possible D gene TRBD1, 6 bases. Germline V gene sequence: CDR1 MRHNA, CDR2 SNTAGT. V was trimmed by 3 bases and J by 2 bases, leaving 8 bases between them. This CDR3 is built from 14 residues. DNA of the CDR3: TGTGCCAGCAGTGAACAGGGCGGCAATCAGCCCCAGCATTTT. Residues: CASSEQGGNQPQHF.

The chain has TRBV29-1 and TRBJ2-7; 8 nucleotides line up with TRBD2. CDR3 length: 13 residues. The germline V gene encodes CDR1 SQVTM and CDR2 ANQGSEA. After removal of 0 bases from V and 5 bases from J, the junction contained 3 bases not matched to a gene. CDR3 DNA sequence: TGCAGCGTTGAAGAAAGCGGGAGCAACGAGCAGTACTTC. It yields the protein CSVEESGSNEQYF.

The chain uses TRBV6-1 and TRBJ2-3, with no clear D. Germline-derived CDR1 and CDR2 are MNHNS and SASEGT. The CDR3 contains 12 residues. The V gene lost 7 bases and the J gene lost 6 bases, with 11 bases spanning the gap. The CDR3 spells CASTEGEDTQYF. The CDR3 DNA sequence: TGTGCCAGCACCGAAGGCGAGGATACGCAGTATTTT.

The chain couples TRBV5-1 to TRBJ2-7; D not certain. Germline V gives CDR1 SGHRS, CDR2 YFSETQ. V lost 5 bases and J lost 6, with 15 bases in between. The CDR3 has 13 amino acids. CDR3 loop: CASRDPPNSEQYF. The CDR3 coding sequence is TGCGCCAGCAGAGATCCCCCTAATAGCGAGCAGTACTTC.

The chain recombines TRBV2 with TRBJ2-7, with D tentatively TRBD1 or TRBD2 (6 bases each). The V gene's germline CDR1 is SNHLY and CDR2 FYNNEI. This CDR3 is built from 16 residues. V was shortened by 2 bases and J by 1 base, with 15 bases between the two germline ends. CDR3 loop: CASSERGAGLSYEQYF. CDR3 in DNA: TGTGCCAGCAGTGAAAGGGGGGCGGGACTTTCCTACGAGCAGTACTTC.

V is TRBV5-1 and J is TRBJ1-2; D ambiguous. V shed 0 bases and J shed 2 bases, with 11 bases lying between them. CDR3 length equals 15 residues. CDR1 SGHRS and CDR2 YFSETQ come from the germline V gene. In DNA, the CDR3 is TGCGCCAGCAGCTTGGAGGCCGTCCCCAACTATGGCTACACCTTC. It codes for CASSLEAVPNYGYTF. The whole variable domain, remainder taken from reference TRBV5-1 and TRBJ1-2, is KAGVTQTPRYLIKTRGQQVTLSCSPISGHRSVSWYQQTPGQGLQFLFEYFSETQRNKGNFPGRFSGRQFSNSRSEMNVSTLELGDSALYLCASSLEAVPNYGYTFGSGTRLTVV.

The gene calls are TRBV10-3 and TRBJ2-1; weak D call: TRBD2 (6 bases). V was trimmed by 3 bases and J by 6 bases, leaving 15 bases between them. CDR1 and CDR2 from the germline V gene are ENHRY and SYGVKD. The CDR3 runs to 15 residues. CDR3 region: CAISDDTWRGNEQFF. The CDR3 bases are TGTGCCATCAGTGACGATACCTGGAGGGGCAATGAGCAGTTCTTC.